The 30 T cell receptor beta chains below come from one sample, sequenced in a study of blood T cell repertoires in COVID-19. Assay: immunoSEQ multiplex PCR; the TCRdb copy retains only in-frame clones and omits some. The data show fewer than 150,000 clones, more than 80% seen once. Sequencing was done on a sample of peripheral blood. The receptors come from a human donor in a cohort sampled during active COVID-19.

This sequence joins TRBV9 and TRBJ1-1; possibly TRBD1 for D (5 bases). The CDR3 length is 14 residues. In germline, CDR1 is SGDLS, CDR2 YYNGEE. Trimming removed 1 base from V and 3 bases from J, with 10 bases in between. Here the CDR3 reads CASSVSQGDTEAFF. The CDR3 nucleotides are TGTGCCAGCAGCGTATCTCAAGGGGACACTGAAGCTTTCTTT.

This chain joins TRBV7-3 and TRBJ2-7, with 7 positions matching TRBD1. V dropped 2 bases and J dropped 6; count of bases not matched to a gene: 10. CDR1 SGHTA and CDR2 FQGTGA come from the germline V gene. This CDR3 is built from 15 residues. The CDR3 DNA follows: TGTGCCAGCAGCTTATCCCCAGGGGGTCCGGCCGAGCAGTACTTC. It specifies CASSLSPGGPAEQYF.

J is TRBJ1-5 and V is TRBV20-1; D call uncertain. Germline loops: CDR1 DFQATT, CDR2 SNEGSKA (reference sequence). This CDR3 has 14 residues. With 3 bases removed from V and 0 bases from J, the gap between germline ends came to 9 bases. CDR3 nucleotides: TGCAGTGCTAGTGAGGGCAGTAGCAATCAGCCCCAGCATTTT. Amino acid sequence: CSASEGSSNQPQHF.

The genes are TRBV18 and TRBJ2-2; 7 bases map to TRBD1. This CDR3 is 18 amino acids long. V lost 5 bases and J lost 1; bases outside the gene matches: 13. Germline assignment: CDR1 KGHSH and CDR2 LQKENI. Here the CDR3 DNA reads TGTGCCAGCTCAAAAACAGGGGAGTTGGCAGTGAACACCGGGGAGCTGTTTTTT. Translating gives CASSKTGELAVNTGELFF.

This chain links TRBV5-1 with TRBJ1-1; D is possibly TRBD1 (5 bases). The CDR3 spans 14 residues. The V end was cut by 4 bases, the J end by 14 bases, with 24 bases between. CDR1 is SGHRS and CDR2 is YFSETQ in the germline V gene. In nucleotides, the CDR3 is TGCGCCAGCAGCACCGGAGAAAGGGGCGCGGCTTCCTTCTTT. Amino acids: CASSTGERGAASFF.

The chain has TRBV19 and TRBJ1-5; TRBD1 matches at 9 bases. V lost 5 bases to trimming and J lost 0 bases; unmatched junction nucleotides: 17. The CDR3 runs 20 residues. Germline CDR1 reads LNHDA; CDR2 reads SQIVND (reference sequence). CDR3 amino acids: CASSRDPGQGKVYSNQPQHF. In DNA, the CDR3 is TGTGCCAGTAGTCGAGATCCGGGACAGGGAAAAGTTTATAGCAATCAGCCCCAGCATTTT.

V is TRBV6-6 and J is TRBJ2-5; 12 positions match TRBD2. With 8 bases clipped from V and 4 bases from J, the junction kept 8 bases outside the gene matches. The V gene's germline CDR1 is MNHNY and CDR2 SVGAGI (reference sequence). The CDR3 has 15 residues. Here the CDR3 DNA reads TGTGCCAGCGATCGACTAGCGGGAGTCGGAGAGACCCAGTACTTC. Translated, it gives CASDRLAGVGETQYF.

The chain is built from TRBV6-5 and TRBJ2-5, with D perhaps matching TRBD2 (5 bases). The CDR3 is 14 amino acids. Trimming stripped 0 bases from V and 5 bases from J, with 10 bases between. The germline gives CDR1 MNHEY, CDR2 SVGAGI. The CDR3 region has the DNA TGTGCCAGCAGTTACTCGGGGAGTACGGAGACCCAGTACTTC. Translation gives CASSYSGSTETQYF.

The CDR3 DNA sequence: TGTGCCAGCAGCCAACAGGGAAGAGCTAATGAAAAACTGTTTTTT. Translated: CASSQQGRANEKLFF. The chain uses TRBV5-4 and TRBJ1-4; D is perhaps TRBD1 (6 bases). The CDR3 runs 15 residues. Per the germline V gene, CDR1 is SGHNT and CDR2 is YYREEE (reference sequence). The V end was cut by 4 bases, the J end by 3 bases, with 13 bases between.

This sequence joins TRBV11-2 and TRBJ1-2, with a possible D match to TRBD1 (6 bases). This CDR3 spans 13 amino acids. Germline loops: CDR1 SGHAT, CDR2 FQNNGV. The ends were cut back, 4 bases at V and 8 bases at J, with 14 bases in the middle. CDR3 amino acids: CASSSRGTRGYTF. In nucleotides, the CDR3 is TGTGCCAGCAGCTCGAGGGGGACGCGGGGCTACACCTTC.

J is TRBJ1-2 and V is TRBV3-1 (or the pseudogene TRBV3-2); 9 nucleotides match TRBD1. The junction had 5 bases not matched to a gene; V was cut back by 1 base and J by 5 bases. The CDR3 has 15 residues. Germline V CDR1 and CDR2: LGHDT, YNNKEL (reference sequence). CDR3 nucleotides: TGTGCCAGCAGCCAAGCACCGGGACAGGGATATGGCTACACCTTC. Amino acids: CASSQAPGQGYGYTF.

The chain is built from TRBV21-1 and TRBJ2-7; the DNA was not compared with TRBD2, the D call given in the table. TRBV21-1 is a recognized pseudogene. CDR3 size: 16 residues. In nucleotides, the CDR3 is TGTGCCAGCAGTGTATTGTGGAGGCTTCCTTCCTACGAGCAGTACGTC. Translating it yields CASSVLWRLPSYEQYV.

This clone has just one count. This chain joins TRBV9 and TRBJ2-1; possibly TRBD1 for D (5 bases). The ends were cut back, 3 bases at V and 9 bases at J, with 19 bases in the middle. CDR1 and CDR2 from the germline V gene are SGDLS and YYNGEE. The CDR3 contains 15 residues. CDR3 amino acids: CASSARALGVSEQFF. The CDR3, as DNA: TGTGCCAGCAGCGCCCGCGCCTTAGGGGTCTCTGAGCAGTTCTTC.

This clone has a handful of counts. The chain has TRBV6-5 and TRBJ1-1; possible D gene TRBD1, 5 bases. Germline CDR1 and CDR2: MNHEY and SVGAGI. CDR3 length equals 13 residues. The V end was cut by 4 bases, the J end by 4 bases, with 10 bases between. The CDR3 DNA reads as TGTGCCAGCAGTTGGGACTCTAGCACTGAAGCTTTCTTT. Amino acid sequence: CASSWDSSTEAFF.

This clone showed up just once. The chain uses TRBV7-9 and TRBJ2-3; D gene ambiguous. V lost 5 bases to trimming and J lost 4 bases, with 4 bases between them. The CDR3 extends over 11 amino acids. Germline V gene sequence: CDR1 SEHNR, CDR2 FQNEAQ (reference sequence). CDR3 nucleotide sequence: TGTGCCAGCAGCGAGGCAGATACGCAGTATTTT. Encoded protein: CASSEADTQYF.

The chain joins TRBV14 to TRBJ2-3, with 9 bases lining up with TRBD1. The CDR3 sequence is 15 residues long. Germline loops: CDR1 SGHDN, CDR2 FVKESK. J gave up 4 bases and V 6 bases, and 8 bases lay outside the gene matches. CDR3 protein: CASRRDRDLSDTQYF. The CDR3 bases are TGTGCCAGCAGGCGGGACAGGGACCTTTCAGATACGCAGTATTTT.

The chain carries TRBV15 and TRBJ2-2, with D unresolved. From germline, CDR1 is LNHNV and CDR2 YYDKDF (reference sequence). CDR3 length equals 14 residues. V lost 0 bases to trimming and J lost 3 bases, with 5 bases between them. The CDR3 region has the DNA TGTGCCACCAGCAGAGATGTAGACACCGGGGAGCTGTTTTTT. This gives the protein CATSRDVDTGELFF.

The rearrangement joins TRBV19 to TRBJ1-2, with D possibly matching TRBD1 (5 bases). The CDR3 contains 12 residues. V was cut by 5 bases and J by 3 bases, with 7 bases left in between. Germline CDR1 reads LNHDA; CDR2 reads SQIVND (reference sequence). The CDR3 here is CASSEGDYGYTF. The CDR3 DNA reads TGTGCCAGTAGTGAAGGGGACTATGGCTACACCTTC.

CDR3 DNA: TGTGCCAGCAGAAAGGGGGAGACCCAGTACTTC. Protein product: CASRKGETQYF. V and J are TRBV6-6 and TRBJ2-5; weak D call: TRBD1 (5 bases). The germline gives CDR1 MNHNY, CDR2 SVGAGI (reference sequence). Trimming removed 6 bases from V and 5 bases from J, with 7 bases in between. This CDR3 contains 11 residues.

This chain links TRBV9 with TRBJ1-3; 9 bases match TRBD1. Germline V gene lookup returns CDR1 SGDLS and CDR2 YYNGEE. CDR3 length: 17 residues. The V gene end was trimmed by 2 bases and the J gene end by 4 bases; junction bases not matched to a gene: 10. The DNA for the CDR3 is TGTGCCAGCAGCGTTGTAGACCAGACAGGGGGAGGAAACACCATATATTTT. Amino acid sequence: CASSVVDQTGGGNTIYF.

This chain uses TRBV28 with TRBJ1-1, with 11 nucleotides matching TRBD1. Trimming took 5 bases from V and 10 from J; bases not matched to a gene: 12. The CDR3 runs to 15 residues. Germline CDR1 MDHEN, CDR2 SYDVKM. This CDR3 is CASSTGGQGAAAAFF. The CDR3 DNA sequence: TGTGCCAGCAGTACGGGAGGACAGGGGGCAGCGGCAGCTTTCTTT.

This rearrangement joins TRBV7-8 to TRBJ1-4; TRBD1 aligns across 11 bases. With 3 bases clipped from V and 5 bases from J, the junction kept 8 bases outside the gene matches. Per germline, CDR1 SGHVS and CDR2 FQNEAQ. The CDR3 spans 17 residues. CDR3 DNA sequence: TGTGCCAGCAGCTTGTTGATTCGGACAGGGGGCAATGAAAAACTGTTTTTT. Its protein product is CASSLLIRTGGNEKLFF.

The chain employs TRBV3-1 (or the pseudogene TRBV3-2) and TRBJ2-7, with D possibly TRBD1 on 5 matching bases. Germline CDR1 reads LGHDT; CDR2 reads YNNKEL (reference sequence). The CDR3 is made up of 19 amino acids. The V end lost 2 bases, the J end lost 0 bases, and 23 bases lay between the germline ends. The CDR3 loop is CASSQIPVRKTDSSYEQYV. DNA for the CDR3: TGTGCCAGCAGCCAAATCCCCGTTCGGAAGACAGATTCCTCCTACGAGCAGTACGTC.

The rearrangement joins TRBV4-3 to TRBJ1-2, with a weak D call TRBD1 (6 bases). This CDR3 spans 14 amino acids. V was trimmed by 3 bases and J by 5 bases, leaving 13 bases between them. Germline CDR1 reads LGHNA; CDR2 reads YSLEER. The CDR3 DNA follows: TGCGCCAGCAGCCAGATCAGGGGCGGGTATGGCTACACCTTC. Translating it yields CASSQIRGGYGYTF.

This chain uses TRBV24-1 with TRBJ1-1; D is unclear. Trimming took off 8 bases at V and 0 bases at J, with 9 bases between the two ends. The V gene's germline CDR1 is KGHDR and CDR2 SFDVKD. The length of the CDR3 is 13 residues. The CDR3 DNA reads TGTGCCACCAAAGGAGGGATGAACACTGAAGCTTTCTTT. It codes for CATKGGMNTEAFF.

This chain uses TRBV19 with TRBJ1-5; D is uncertain. The CDR3 has 14 amino acids. Trimming removed 10 bases from V and 2 bases from J, with 15 bases in between. CDR1 is LNHDA and CDR2 is SQIVND in the germline V gene (reference sequence). The chain's CDR3 is CATQEGGGNQPQHF. The CDR3 coding sequence is TGTGCCACCCAAGAGGGCGGCGGCAATCAGCCCCAGCATTTT.

The chain is built from TRBV6-2 or TRBV6-3 and TRBJ2-7, with 7 bases lining up with TRBD2. The CDR3 is made up of 15 amino acids. Trimming took 2 bases from V and 2 from J; bases not matched to a gene: 6. Germline CDR1 reads MNHEY; CDR2 reads SVGEGT. This CDR3 reads CASSYGAGVTYEQYF. CDR3 DNA sequence: TGTGCCAGCAGTTACGGGGCGGGGGTAACCTACGAGCAGTACTTC.

The rearrangement uses TRBV28 and TRBJ1-1; 8 nucleotides align to TRBD1. The CDR3 is 14 residues long. Germline CDR1 is MDHEN and CDR2 is SYDVKM. The V segment lost 6 bases and the J segment 4 bases; nucleotides outside the gene matches: 7. CDR3 in amino acids: CASRPGGEGTEAFF. For the CDR3, the DNA is TGTGCCAGCAGGCCAGGGGGCGAAGGCACTGAAGCTTTCTTT.

Only a few counts were recorded for this clone. V and J are TRBV19 and TRBJ1-2; D gene ambiguous. The germline gives CDR1 LNHDA, CDR2 SQIVND (reference sequence). The CDR3 sequence is 14 residues long. Deletions cut 3 bases from V and 8 bases from J, with 16 bases between. The CDR3 loop is CASSISLWAEGYTF. In DNA form, the CDR3 reads TGTGCCAGTAGTATTTCGCTGTGGGCAGAGGGCTACACCTTC.

This chain links TRBV13 with TRBJ2-5; 8 nucleotides align to TRBD2. Germline V gene data show CDR1 as PRHDT and CDR2 as FYEKMQ (reference sequence). V dropped 2 bases and J dropped 0; count of bases not matched to a gene: 2. This CDR3 has 15 residues. The DNA of the CDR3 is TGTGCCAGCAGCTTATCAGCGGGGGACCAAGAGACCCAGTACTTC. Translated: CASSLSAGDQETQYF.